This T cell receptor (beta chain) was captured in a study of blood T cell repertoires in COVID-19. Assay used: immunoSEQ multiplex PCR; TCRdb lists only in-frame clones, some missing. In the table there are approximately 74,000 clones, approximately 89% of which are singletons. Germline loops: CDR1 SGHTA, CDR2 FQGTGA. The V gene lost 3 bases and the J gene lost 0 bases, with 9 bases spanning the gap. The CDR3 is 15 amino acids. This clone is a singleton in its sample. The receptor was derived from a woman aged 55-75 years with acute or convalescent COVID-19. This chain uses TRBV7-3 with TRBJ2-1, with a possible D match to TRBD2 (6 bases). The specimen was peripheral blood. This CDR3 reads CASSFGGSSYNEQFF. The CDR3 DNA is TGTGCCAGCAGCTTCGGAGGGAGCTCCTACAATGAGCAGTTCTTC.